Following are 4 T cell receptor beta chains from one sample sequenced in a study of blood T cells in healthy people across ages. It was with a sample-barcoded 5' primer and a J-beta primer mix that a second PCR of about 6 to 11 cycles was run. TCRdb reprocessed the 5' RACE reads with MiXCR, giving one entry per CDR3 protein. The top ten clones hold roughly 17% of a sample with hundreds of thousands of distinct CDR3 sequences, more than 25% of them seen once. Sequenced material: blood. These receptors were obtained from an elderly woman in good health.

This clonotype was found many times. This chain connects TRBV29-1 to TRBJ2-6; the D gene is possibly TRBD2 (5 bases). Germline V lookup: CDR1 SQVTM, CDR2 ANQGSEA. The ends were cut back, 5 bases at V and 0 bases at J, with 8 bases in the middle. The CDR3 length is 14 residues. CDR3 loop: CSVLRGSGANVLTF. CDR3 coding DNA: TGCAGCGTTCTTCGGGGCTCTGGGGCCAACGTCCTGACTTTC.

This clonotype was seen at least ten times. The J gene is TRBJ1-4, the V gene TRBV14; no clear D gene. The CDR3 has 12 residues. V lost 3 bases and J lost 10, with 9 bases in between. From germline, CDR1 is SGHDN and CDR2 FVKESK. In DNA form, the CDR3 reads TGTGCCAGCAGCCAGACGCTAGGAAAACTGTTTTTT. Protein sequence: CASSQTLGKLFF.

A note on this clonotype: One end of the junction fails to match germline, which may point to a read error. The genes are TRBV5-1 and TRBJ2-5; D unresolved. CDR3 length: 11 residues. Germline V gene lookup returns CDR1 SGHRS and CDR2 YFSETQ. The CDR3 here is CASSLEETRYF. The DNA for the CDR3 is TGCGCCAGCAGCTTAGAAGAGACCCGGTACTTC.

The chain combines TRBV11-2 with TRBJ2-1, with 9 bases lining up with TRBD1. With V trimmed by 5 bases and J by 5 bases, 13 bases remained unmatched. Germline V gene sequence: CDR1 SGHAT, CDR2 FQNNGV. The CDR3 length is 17 residues. The CDR3 spells CASSEPPGTGKHNEQFF. Here the CDR3 DNA reads TGTGCCAGCAGCGAACCCCCAGGGACAGGGAAACACAATGAGCAGTTCTTC.